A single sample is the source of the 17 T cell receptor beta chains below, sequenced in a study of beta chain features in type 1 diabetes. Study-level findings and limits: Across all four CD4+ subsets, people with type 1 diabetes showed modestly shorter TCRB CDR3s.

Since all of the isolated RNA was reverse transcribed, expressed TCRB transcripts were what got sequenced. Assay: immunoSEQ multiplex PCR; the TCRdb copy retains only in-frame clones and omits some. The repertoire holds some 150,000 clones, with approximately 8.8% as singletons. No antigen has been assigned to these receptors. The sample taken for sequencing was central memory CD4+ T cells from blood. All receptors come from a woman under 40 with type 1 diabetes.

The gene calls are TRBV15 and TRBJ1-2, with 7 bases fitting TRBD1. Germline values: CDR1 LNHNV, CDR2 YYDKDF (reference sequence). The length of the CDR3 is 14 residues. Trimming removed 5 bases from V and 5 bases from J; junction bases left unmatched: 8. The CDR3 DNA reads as TGTGCCACCAGCTGGGGACAGACTGAGTATGGCTACACCTTC. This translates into CATSWGQTEYGYTF.

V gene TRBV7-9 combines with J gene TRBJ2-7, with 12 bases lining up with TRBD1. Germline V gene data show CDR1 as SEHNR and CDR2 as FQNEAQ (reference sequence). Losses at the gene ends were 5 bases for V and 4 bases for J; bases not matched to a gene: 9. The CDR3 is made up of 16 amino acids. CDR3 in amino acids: CASSKGTGGAGYEQYF. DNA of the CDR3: TGTGCCAGCAGCAAGGGGACAGGGGGCGCGGGGTACGAGCAGTACTTC.

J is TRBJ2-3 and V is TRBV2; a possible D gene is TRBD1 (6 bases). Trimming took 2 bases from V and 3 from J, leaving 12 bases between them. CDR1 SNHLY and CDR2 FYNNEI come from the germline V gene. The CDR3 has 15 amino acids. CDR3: CASSESGRGTDTQYF. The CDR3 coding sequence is TGTGCCAGCAGTGAAAGTGGCAGGGGTACAGATACGCAGTATTTT.

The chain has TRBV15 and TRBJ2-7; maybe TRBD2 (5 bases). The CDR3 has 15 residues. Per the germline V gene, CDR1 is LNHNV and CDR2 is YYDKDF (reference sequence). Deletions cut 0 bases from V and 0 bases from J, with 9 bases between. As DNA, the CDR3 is TGTGCCACCAGCAGAGATAGCGAGAGCTCCTACGAGCAGTACTTC. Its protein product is CATSRDSESSYEQYF.

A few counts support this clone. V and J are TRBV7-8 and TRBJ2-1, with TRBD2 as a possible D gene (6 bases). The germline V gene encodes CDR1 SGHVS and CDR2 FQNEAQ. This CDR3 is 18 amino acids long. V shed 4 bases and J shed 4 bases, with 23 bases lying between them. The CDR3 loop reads CASSSLGSGTPYYNEQFF. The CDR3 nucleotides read TGTGCCAGCAGCTCTCTCGGTAGCGGAACCCCCTATTACAATGAGCAGTTCTTC.

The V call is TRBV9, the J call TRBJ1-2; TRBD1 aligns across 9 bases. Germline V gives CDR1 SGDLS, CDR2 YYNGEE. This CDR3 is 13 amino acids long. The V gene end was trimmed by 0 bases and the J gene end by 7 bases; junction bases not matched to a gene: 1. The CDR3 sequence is CASSVEDRGGYTF. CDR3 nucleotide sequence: TGTGCCAGCAGCGTAGAGGACAGGGGTGGCTACACCTTC.

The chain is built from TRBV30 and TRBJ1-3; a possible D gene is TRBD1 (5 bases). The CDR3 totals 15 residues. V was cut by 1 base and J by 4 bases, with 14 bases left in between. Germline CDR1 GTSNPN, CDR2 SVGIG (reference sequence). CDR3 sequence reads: CAWSEGRQPGNTIYF. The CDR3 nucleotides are TGTGCCTGGAGTGAAGGACGACAGCCAGGAAACACCATATATTTT. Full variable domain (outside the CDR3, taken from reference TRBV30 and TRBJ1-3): SQTIHQWPATLVQPVGSPLSLECTVEGTSNPNLYWYRQAAGRGLQLLFYSVGIGQISSEVPQNLSASRPQDRQFILSSKKLLLSDSGFYLCAWSEGRQPGNTIYFGEGSWLTVV.

CDR3 sequence (DNA): TGTGCCAGCAGTTTATCCCAGGTTTTGGGCGAGCAGTACTTC. Its translation is CASSLSQVLGEQYF. The chain joins TRBV28 to TRBJ2-7; no reliable D call. Per the germline V gene, CDR1 is MDHEN and CDR2 is SYDVKM. V lost 1 base and J 6 bases, leaving 13 bases between the germline ends. The CDR3 extends over 14 amino acids.

DNA for the CDR3: TGTGCCAGCAGCCCCCCCTGGGGGACAGCGAACACCGGGGAGCTGTTTTTT. The encoded protein is CASSPPWGTANTGELFF. The chain is built from TRBV16 and TRBJ2-2; 7 nucleotides align to TRBD1. There are 17 residues in the CDR3. V lost 4 bases and J lost 0; bases outside the gene matches: 8. Germline V gene lookup returns CDR1 KGHSY and CDR2 FQNENV. Full variable domain (missing parts from reference TRBV16 and TRBJ2-2): GEEVAQTPKHLVRGEGQKAKLYCAPIKGHSYVFWYQQVLKNEFKFLISFQNENVFDETGMPKERFSAKCLPNSPCSLEIQATKLEDSAVYFCASSPPWGTANTGELFFGEGSRLTVL.

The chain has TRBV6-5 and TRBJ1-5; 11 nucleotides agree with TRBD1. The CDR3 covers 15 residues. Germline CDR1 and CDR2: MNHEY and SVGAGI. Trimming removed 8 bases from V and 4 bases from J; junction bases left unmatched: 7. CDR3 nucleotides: TGTGCCAGCCGGTCCGGGACAGGGGGAAATCAGCCCCAGCATTTT. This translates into CASRSGTGGNQPQHF.

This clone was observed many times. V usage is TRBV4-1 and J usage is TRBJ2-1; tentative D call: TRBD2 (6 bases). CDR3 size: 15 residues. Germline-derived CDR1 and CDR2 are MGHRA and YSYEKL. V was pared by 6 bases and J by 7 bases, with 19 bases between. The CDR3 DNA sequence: TGCGCCAGCAGTCCCGTGGGGCGGAGGGGAAATGAGCAGTTCTTC. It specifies CASSPVGRRGNEQFF.

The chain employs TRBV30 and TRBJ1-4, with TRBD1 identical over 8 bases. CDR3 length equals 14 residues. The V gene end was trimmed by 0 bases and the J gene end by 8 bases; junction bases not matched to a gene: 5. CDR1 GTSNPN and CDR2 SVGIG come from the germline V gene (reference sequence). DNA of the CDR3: TGTGCCTGGAGTGTTCAGGGGGCGGGGGAAAAACTGTTTTTT. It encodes CAWSVQGAGEKLFF. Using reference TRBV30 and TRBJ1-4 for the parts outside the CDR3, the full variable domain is SQTIHQWPATLVQPVGSPLSLECTVEGTSNPNLYWYRQAAGRGLQLLFYSVGIGQISSEVPQNLSASRPQDRQFILSSKKLLLSDSGFYLCAWSVQGAGEKLFFGSGTQLSVL.

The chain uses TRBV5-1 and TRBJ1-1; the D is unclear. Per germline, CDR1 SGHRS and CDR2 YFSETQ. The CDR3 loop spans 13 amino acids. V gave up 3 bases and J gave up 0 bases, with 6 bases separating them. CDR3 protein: CASSYGVNTEAFF. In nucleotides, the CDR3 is TGCGCCAGCAGCTACGGGGTGAACACTGAAGCTTTCTTT.

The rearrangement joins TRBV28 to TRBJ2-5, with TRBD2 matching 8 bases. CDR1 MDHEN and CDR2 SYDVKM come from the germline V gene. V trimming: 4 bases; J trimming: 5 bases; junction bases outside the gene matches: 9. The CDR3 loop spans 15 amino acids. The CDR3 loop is CASSYRTSGTETQYF. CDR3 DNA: TGTGCCAGCAGTTACCGAACTAGCGGAACGGAGACCCAGTACTTC.

CDR3 in DNA: TGTGCCAGCAGTTTACGCCCCGACAGGGCCTATGGCTACACCTTC. Its translation: CASSLRPDRAYGYTF. J is TRBJ1-2 and V is TRBV27; 7 nucleotides agree with TRBD1. Trimming at V came to 2 bases and at J to 4 bases, leaving 7 bases not matched to a gene. The CDR3 sequence is 15 residues long. The V gene's germline CDR1 is MNHEY and CDR2 SMNVEV (reference sequence).

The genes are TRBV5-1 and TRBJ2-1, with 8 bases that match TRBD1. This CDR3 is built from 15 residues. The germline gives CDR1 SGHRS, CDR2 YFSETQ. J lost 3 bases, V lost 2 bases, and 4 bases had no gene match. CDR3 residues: CASSLTGQVYNEQFF. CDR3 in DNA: TGCGCCAGCAGCTTAACGGGACAGGTCTACAATGAGCAGTTCTTC.

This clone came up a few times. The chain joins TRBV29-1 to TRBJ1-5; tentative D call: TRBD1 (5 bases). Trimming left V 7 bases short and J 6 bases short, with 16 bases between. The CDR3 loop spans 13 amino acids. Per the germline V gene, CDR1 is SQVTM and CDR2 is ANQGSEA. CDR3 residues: CSASGGFGQPQHF. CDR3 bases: TGCAGCGCCTCGGGGGGTTTCGGTCAGCCCCAGCATTTT.